Sequencing of this TCR beta chain was carried out in a study of blood T cell repertoires in COVID-19. Sequencing was performed with immunoSEQ multiplex PCR; in TCRdb, only in-frame clones are kept and a portion is missing. The repertoire holds some 220,000 clones, with less than 85% as singletons. Sequencing used peripheral blood. The sequence was collected from a woman in her 70s with acute or convalescent COVID-19.

This chain's CDR3 is CASSLEVGYGGEQYF. CDR3 coding DNA: TGTGCCAGCAGCTTAGAAGTTGGATACGGGGGCGAGCAGTACTTC. The chain couples TRBV7-9 to TRBJ2-7; TRBD2 might be the D (6 bases). The germline V gene has CDR1 SEHNR and CDR2 FQNEAQ (reference sequence). The V end lost 1 base, the J end lost 6 bases, and 16 bases lay between the germline ends. This CDR3 comprises 15 residues.